Below are 26 T cell receptor beta chains sequenced from a single sample in a study of beta chain features in type 1 diabetes. Reverse transcribing all isolated RNA meant expressed TCRB transcripts were sequenced. Sequencing used immunoSEQ multiplex PCR; TCRdb keeps in-frame clones, though not all of them. Among around 500,000 clones, 10% to 12% were seen once, and the ten largest hold 0.04% to 0.05%. The sample consisted of naive CD4+ T cells from blood. All receptors come from a woman under 30 in good health.

The rearrangement uses TRBV7-6 and TRBJ1-4; D call uncertain. Germline CDR1 is SGHVS and CDR2 is FNYEAQ. The CDR3 extends over 13 amino acids. Deletions cut 1 base from V and 3 bases from J, with 3 bases between. CDR3 sequence: CASSLGSNEKLFF. The CDR3 DNA reads TGTGCCAGCAGCTTAGGGTCTAATGAAAAACTGTTTTTT.

The chain carries TRBV30 and TRBJ1-2, with TRBD1 matching over 9 bases. This CDR3 comprises 18 residues. The ends lost 0 bases at V and 4 bases at J; junction bases unmatched: 15. Germline lookup yields CDR1 GTSNPN and CDR2 SVGIG (reference sequence). CDR3: CAWSVRTGAMLVGYGYTF. CDR3 bases: TGTGCCTGGAGTGTACGGACAGGGGCGATGTTAGTGGGCTATGGCTACACCTTC.

This clone appeared a few times. This chain joins TRBV10-3 and TRBJ2-7; 8 bases are shared with TRBD2. CDR3 length equals 13 residues. V dropped 10 bases and J dropped 2; count of bases not matched to a gene: 7. CDR1 is ENHRY, CDR2 SYGVKD, per germline. CDR3 nucleotides: TGTGCCACTAAAGCGGGAGAACCCTACGAGCAGTACTTC. It codes for CATKAGEPYEQYF.

This clone showed up just a few times. V gene TRBV7-9 combines with J gene TRBJ2-1; no clear D gene. Germline-derived CDR1 and CDR2 are SEHNR and FQNEAQ (reference sequence). The CDR3 loop spans 13 amino acids. The V and J ends lost 1 base and 7 bases respectively, with 8 bases between them. CDR3: CASSLVRENEQFF. In DNA, the CDR3 is TGTGCCAGCAGCTTAGTGCGCGAAAATGAGCAGTTCTTC. The complete variable domain, with remaining parts taken from reference TRBV7-9 and TRBJ2-1, reads DTGVSQNPRHKITKRGQNVTFRCDPISEHNRLYWYRQTLGQGPEFLTYFQNEAQLEKSRLLSDRFSAERPKGSFSTLEIQRTEQGDSAMYLCASSLVRENEQFFGPGTRLTVL.

This chain joins TRBV11-2 and TRBJ1-4, with TRBD1 matching over 10 bases. Looked up from germline, CDR1 is SGHAT and CDR2 is FQNNGV. The CDR3 runs to 15 residues. Losses at the gene ends were 5 bases for V and 5 bases for J; bases not matched to a gene: 5. The CDR3 DNA reads as TGTGCCAGCAGCCACCCGGGACAGGGGAATGAAAAACTGTTTTTT. Its translation is CASSHPGQGNEKLFF.

This clone was counted only a few times. V is TRBV7-2 and J is TRBJ1-5; D is possibly TRBD1 (5 bases). Germline-derived CDR1 and CDR2 are SGHTA and FQGNSA. The CDR3 has 14 amino acids. Trimming stripped 2 bases from V and 5 bases from J, with 10 bases between. The CDR3 nucleotides read TGTGCCAGCAGCTTACAGGGAGGCTATCAGCCCCAGCATTTT. Translation gives CASSLQGGYQPQHF.

The gene calls are TRBV2 and TRBJ2-5; no reliable D call. Germline CDR1 SNHLY, CDR2 FYNNEI. V lost 3 bases, J lost 5 bases, and 7 bases lay in between. This CDR3 is built from 12 residues. The CDR3 DNA is TGTGCCAGCAGTGACACAGCCGAGACCCAGTACTTC. Amino acids: CASSDTAETQYF.

This clone was counted only a few times. The chain uses TRBV14 and TRBJ2-5; TRBD2 matches 7 bases. V lost 5 bases and J lost 8; bases outside the gene matches: 5. Germline assignment: CDR1 SGHDN and CDR2 FVKESK. CDR3 length equals 12 residues. CDR3 in amino acids: CASSDSGGTQYF. The DNA of the CDR3 is TGTGCCAGCAGCGACTCGGGAGGAACCCAGTACTTC.

This chain joins TRBV30 and TRBJ1-5, with a weak D call TRBD1 (5 bases). This CDR3 spans 14 amino acids. V was clipped by 0 bases and J by 5 bases, with 11 bases between them. The V gene's germline CDR1 is GTSNPN and CDR2 SVGIG (reference sequence). CDR3 bases: TGTGCCTGGAGTGTACGGGGAGGGGATCAGCCCCAGCATTTT. The encoded protein is CAWSVRGGDQPQHF.

The chain carries TRBV29-1 and TRBJ1-2; 7 bases fit TRBD1. The J segment lost 12 bases and the V segment lost 7 bases, leaving 17 bases of the junction unmatched. CDR3 length equals 13 residues. Germline-derived CDR1 and CDR2 are SQVTM and ANQGSEA. The CDR3 bases are TGCAGCGCGGTCTTTGGGACAGCGGCCGGTGACACCTTC. This sequence encodes CSAVFGTAAGDTF.

J is TRBJ2-1 and V is TRBV5-4; the D is unclear. V dropped 0 bases and J dropped 0 bases, with 7 bases sitting between them. The CDR3 is 15 amino acids. Germline CDR1 and CDR2: SGHNT and YYREEE (reference sequence). The CDR3: CASSLEARSYNEQFF. CDR3 sequence (DNA): TGTGCCAGCAGCTTGGAGGCTCGCTCCTACAATGAGCAGTTCTTC. The full variable domain, in which reference TRBV5-4 and TRBJ2-1 provide the parts outside the CDR3, is ETGVTQSPTHLIKTRGQQVTLRCSSQSGHNTVSWYQQALGQGPQFIFQYYREEENGRGNFPPRFSGLQFPNYSSELNVNALELDDSALYLCASSLEARSYNEQFFGPGTRLTVL.

Ten or more counts support this clone. V is TRBV14 and J is TRBJ2-1, with D maybe TRBD2 (5 bases). The V gene lost 5 bases and the J gene lost 6 bases, with 17 bases spanning the gap. CDR3 length: 15 residues. The germline gives CDR1 SGHDN, CDR2 FVKESK. The DNA of the CDR3 is TGTGCCAGCAGCTTAGGACTGGCCCCGGCCAATGAGCAGTTCTTC. It is translated as CASSLGLAPANEQFF.

This clone showed up just a few times. The chain recombines TRBV7-2 with TRBJ1-2; D is ambiguous. This CDR3 has 12 amino acids. Trimming cost V 5 bases and J 8 bases, with 12 bases left between them. Germline V gene sequence: CDR1 SGHTA, CDR2 FQGNSA. CDR3: CASSRPQVGYTF. The CDR3 bases are TGTGCCAGCAGCCGACCACAAGTCGGCTACACCTTC.

Note on this clone: The junction shows a germline mismatch at one end, possibly a read error. The rearrangement links TRBV4-3 to TRBJ2-1; the D gene is possibly TRBD2 (6 bases). This CDR3 has 15 amino acids. Germline loops: CDR1 LGHNA, CDR2 YSLEER. The CDR3 loop reads CASSQDWGGAAPGIF. The CDR3 DNA follows: TGCGCCAGCAGCCAAGATTGGGGAGGTGCAGCCCCCGGGATCTTC.

V and J are TRBV11-3 and TRBJ2-1, with TRBD2 matching over 10 bases. CDR1 and CDR2 from the germline V gene are SGHNT and YENEEA. V lost 5 bases, J lost 0 bases, and 4 bases stayed unmatched. The CDR3 loop spans 16 amino acids. Written as DNA, the CDR3 is TGTGCCAGCAGCCGGACTAGCGGAAGCTCCTACAATGAGCAGTTCTTC. Its protein product is CASSRTSGSSYNEQFF.

The V call is TRBV7-9, the J call TRBJ2-1, with 8 nucleotides matching TRBD1. Germline CDR1 reads SEHNR; CDR2 reads FQNEAQ (reference sequence). The CDR3 spans 15 residues. V lost 5 bases and J lost 8; bases outside the gene matches: 11. CDR3 DNA: TGTGCCAGCAGCCAAACCGGGACAGGCATAGATGAGCAGTTCTTC. Its translation: CASSQTGTGIDEQFF.

The chain uses TRBV14 and TRBJ1-1; 10 bases agree with TRBD1. The CDR3 spans 16 residues. With V trimmed by 4 bases and J by 0 bases, 5 bases remained unmatched. In germline, CDR1 is SGHDN, CDR2 FVKESK. CDR3 residues: CASSPGTGVMNTEAFF. The CDR3 nucleotides are TGTGCCAGCAGCCCTGGGACAGGGGTTATGAACACTGAAGCTTTCTTT.

V is TRBV19 and J is TRBJ2-3; D might be TRBD1 (6 bases). V lost 4 bases and J 0 bases, leaving 11 bases between the germline ends. Per the germline V gene, CDR1 is LNHDA and CDR2 is SQIVND (reference sequence). CDR3 length: 15 amino acids. Here the CDR3 reads CASSTYRASTDTQYF. The DNA for the CDR3 is TGTGCCAGTAGTACTTACAGGGCTAGCACAGATACGCAGTATTTT.

The rearrangement joins TRBV30 to TRBJ2-1; D might be TRBD1 (7 bases). V was pared by 4 bases and J by 4 bases, with 14 bases between. Germline V gives CDR1 GTSNPN, CDR2 SVGIG (reference sequence). The CDR3 contains 14 residues. Written as DNA, the CDR3 is TGTGCCTGGAACAGCAGGGGGAGGTACAATGAGCAGTTCTTC. Translation gives CAWNSRGRYNEQFF.

The chain is built from TRBV29-1 and TRBJ1-2; D remains unclear. The CDR3 contains 10 residues. CDR1 SQVTM and CDR2 ANQGSEA come from the germline V gene. The V end lost 5 bases, the J end lost 8 bases, and 9 bases lay between the germline ends. CDR3 protein: CSVKEGGYTF. CDR3 coding DNA: TGCAGCGTTAAGGAAGGGGGCTACACCTTC.

This clone was seen only a few times. The chain uses TRBV25-1 and TRBJ2-3; no clear D gene. CDR1 is MGHDK and CDR2 is SYGVNS in the germline V gene. The V gene lost 3 bases and the J gene lost 2 bases, with 15 bases spanning the gap. The length of the CDR3 is 16 residues. CDR3 region: CASSEDRYPPTDTQYF. CDR3 nucleotide sequence: TGTGCCAGCAGTGAGGATCGCTACCCTCCCACAGATACGCAGTATTTT.

This clone was recorded a few times. The CDR3 sequence is CASSSRPGQGNQPQHF. The CDR3, as DNA: TGTGCCAGCAGCTCACGACCGGGACAGGGAAATCAGCCCCAGCATTTT. V gene TRBV7-9 combines with J gene TRBJ1-5; 9 nucleotides line up with TRBD1. The germline CDR1 and CDR2 sequences are SEHNR and FQNEAQ (reference sequence). This CDR3 comprises 16 residues. The V segment lost 4 bases and the J segment 4 bases; nucleotides outside the gene matches: 8.

The chain carries TRBV5-1 and TRBJ2-7; 11 nucleotides agree with TRBD2. The V gene's germline CDR1 is SGHRS and CDR2 YFSETQ. V lost 5 bases, J lost 0 bases, and 1 base stayed unmatched. The CDR3 extends over 14 amino acids. DNA of the CDR3: TGCGCCAGCAGGGGACTAGCGGCCTCCTACGAGCAGTACTTC. Translating it yields CASRGLAASYEQYF.

This clone was picked up a small number of times. The rearrangement joins TRBV10-3 to TRBJ2-7; a weak D match, TRBD2 (5 bases). Germline-derived CDR1 and CDR2 are ENHRY and SYGVKD. This CDR3 is 14 amino acids long. V shed 0 bases and J shed 0 bases, with 6 bases lying between them. CDR3: CAISESGSSYEQYF. The CDR3 DNA is TGTGCCATCAGTGAGTCTGGGAGCTCCTACGAGCAGTACTTC.

The gene calls are TRBV4-3 and TRBJ1-1, with 9 bases aligning to TRBD1. The CDR3 length is 15 residues. Germline V gives CDR1 LGHNA, CDR2 YSLEER. V lost 4 bases and J lost 10; bases outside the gene matches: 13. CDR3 sequence reads: CASSRPGQGTSGAFF. CDR3 nucleotides: TGCGCCAGCAGCCGGCCGGGACAGGGCACCTCCGGAGCTTTCTTT.

This clone was counted between two and nine times. This sequence joins TRBV4-1 and TRBJ1-6; the D gene is possibly TRBD1 (6 bases). The CDR3 covers 15 residues. Germline V CDR1 and CDR2: MGHRA, YSYEKL. V was shortened by 1 base and J by 8 bases, with 12 bases between the two germline ends. The CDR3, as DNA: TGCGCCAGCAGCCAAGTAGGGGGGCCATATTCACCCCTCCACTTT. Translated: CASSQVGGPYSPLHF.